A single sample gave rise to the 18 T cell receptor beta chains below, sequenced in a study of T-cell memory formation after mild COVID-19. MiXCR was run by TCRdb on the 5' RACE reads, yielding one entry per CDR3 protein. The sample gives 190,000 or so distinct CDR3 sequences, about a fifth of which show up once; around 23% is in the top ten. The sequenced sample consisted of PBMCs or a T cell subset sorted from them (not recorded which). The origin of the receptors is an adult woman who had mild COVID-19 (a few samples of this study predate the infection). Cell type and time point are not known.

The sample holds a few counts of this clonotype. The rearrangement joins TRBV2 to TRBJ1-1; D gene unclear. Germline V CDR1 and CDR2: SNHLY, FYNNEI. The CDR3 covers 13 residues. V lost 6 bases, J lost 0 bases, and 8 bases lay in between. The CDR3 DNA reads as TGTGCCAGCAGATTCGGAGTGAACACTGAAGCTTTCTTT. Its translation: CASRFGVNTEAFF.

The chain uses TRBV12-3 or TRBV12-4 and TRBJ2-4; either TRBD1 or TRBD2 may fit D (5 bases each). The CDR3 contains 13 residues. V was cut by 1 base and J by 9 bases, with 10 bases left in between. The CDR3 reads CASSLGGAGIQYF. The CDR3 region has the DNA TGTGCCAGCAGTTTAGGAGGGGCGGGCATTCAGTACTTC.

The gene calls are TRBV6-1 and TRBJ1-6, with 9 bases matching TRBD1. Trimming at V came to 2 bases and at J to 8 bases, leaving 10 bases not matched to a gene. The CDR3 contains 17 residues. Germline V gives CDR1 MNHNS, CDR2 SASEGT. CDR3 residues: CASSERRTGDMDSPLHF. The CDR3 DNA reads TGTGCCAGCAGTGAAAGGAGGACAGGGGATATGGATTCACCCCTCCACTTT.

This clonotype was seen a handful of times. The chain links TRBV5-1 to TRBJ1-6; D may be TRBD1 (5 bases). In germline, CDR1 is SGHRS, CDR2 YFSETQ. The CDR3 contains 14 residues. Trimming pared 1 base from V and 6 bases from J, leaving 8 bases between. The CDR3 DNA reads TGCGCCAGCAGCTTGCGACAGACTAATTCACCCCTCCACTTT. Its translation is CASSLRQTNSPLHF.

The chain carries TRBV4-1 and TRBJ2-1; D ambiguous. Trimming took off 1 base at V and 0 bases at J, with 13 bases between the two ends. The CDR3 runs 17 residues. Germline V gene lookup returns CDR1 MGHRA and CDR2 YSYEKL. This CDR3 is CASSQGRTLGSYNEQFF. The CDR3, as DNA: TGCGCCAGCAGCCAAGGACGGACGTTAGGCTCCTACAATGAGCAGTTCTTC.

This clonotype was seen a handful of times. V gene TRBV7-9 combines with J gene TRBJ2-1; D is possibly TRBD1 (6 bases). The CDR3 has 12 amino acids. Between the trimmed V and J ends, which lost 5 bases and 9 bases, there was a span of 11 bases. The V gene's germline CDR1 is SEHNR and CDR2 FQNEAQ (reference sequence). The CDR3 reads CASSAGVREQFF. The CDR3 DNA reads TGTGCCAGCAGCGCAGGGGTTCGTGAGCAGTTCTTC.

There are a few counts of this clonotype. CDR3 sequence reads: CASPGEVYNEQFF. The CDR3, as DNA: TGTGCCAGTCCCGGGGAAGTTTACAATGAGCAGTTCTTC. This chain connects TRBV2 to TRBJ2-1; TRBD2 might be the D (5 bases). The V gene's germline CDR1 is SNHLY and CDR2 FYNNEI. The ends were cut back, 9 bases at V and 4 bases at J, with 13 bases in the middle. CDR3 size: 13 residues.

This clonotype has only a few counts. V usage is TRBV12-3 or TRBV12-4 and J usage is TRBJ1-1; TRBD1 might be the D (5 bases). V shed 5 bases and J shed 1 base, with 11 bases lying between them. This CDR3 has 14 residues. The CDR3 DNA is TGTGCCAGCAGTGGGGGTTGGACGAACACTGAAGCTTTCTTT. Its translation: CASSGGWTNTEAFF.

Here the CDR3 reads CATSAGVSEAFF. CDR3 in DNA: TGTGCCACCTCGGCGGGAGTGTCTGAAGCTTTCTTT. V is TRBV24-1 and J is TRBJ1-1; D gene uncertain. The CDR3 is 12 amino acids. V was clipped by 9 bases and J by 6 bases, with 13 bases between them. The V gene's germline CDR1 is KGHDR and CDR2 SFDVKD.

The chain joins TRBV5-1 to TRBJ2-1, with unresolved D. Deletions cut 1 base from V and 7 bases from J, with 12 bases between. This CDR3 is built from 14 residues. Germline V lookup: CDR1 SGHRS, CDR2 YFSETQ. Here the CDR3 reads CASSLPGEGNEQFF. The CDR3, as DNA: TGCGCCAGCAGCTTGCCAGGTGAAGGGAATGAGCAGTTCTTC.

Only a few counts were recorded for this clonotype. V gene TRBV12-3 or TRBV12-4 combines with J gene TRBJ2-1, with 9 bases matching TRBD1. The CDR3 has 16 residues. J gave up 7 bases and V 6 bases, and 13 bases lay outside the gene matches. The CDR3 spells CASSRTQGAAGNEQFF. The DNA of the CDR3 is TGTGCCAGCAGCCGGACACAGGGGGCTGCTGGAAATGAGCAGTTCTTC.

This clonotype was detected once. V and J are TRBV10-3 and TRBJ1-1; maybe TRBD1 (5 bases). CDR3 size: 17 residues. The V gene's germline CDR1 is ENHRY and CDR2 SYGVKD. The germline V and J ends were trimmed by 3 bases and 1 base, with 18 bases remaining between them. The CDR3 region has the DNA TGTGCCATCAGTGATCCCAGGGCCCAAATCGGGAACACTGAAGCTTTCTTT. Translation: CAISDPRAQIGNTEAFF.

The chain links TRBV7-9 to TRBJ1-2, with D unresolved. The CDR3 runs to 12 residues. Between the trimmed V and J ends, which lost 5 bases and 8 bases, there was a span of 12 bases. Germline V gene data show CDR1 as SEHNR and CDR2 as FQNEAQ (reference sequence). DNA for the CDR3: TGTGCCAGCAGCCCAAGGAGGGAGGGCTACACCTTC. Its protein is CASSPRREGYTF.

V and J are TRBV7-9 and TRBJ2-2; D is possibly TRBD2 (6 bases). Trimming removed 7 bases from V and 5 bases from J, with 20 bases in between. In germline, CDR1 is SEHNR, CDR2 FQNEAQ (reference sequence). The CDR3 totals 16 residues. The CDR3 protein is CASTTSPGVLTGELFF. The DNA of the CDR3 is TGTGCCAGCACTACGAGTCCGGGGGTCCTTACCGGGGAGCTGTTTTTT. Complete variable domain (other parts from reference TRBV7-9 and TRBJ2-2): DTGVSQNPRHKITKRGQNVTFRCDPISEHNRLYWYRQTLGQGPEFLTYFQNEAQLEKSRLLSDRFSAERPKGSFSTLEIQRTEQGDSAMYLCASTTSPGVLTGELFFGEGSRLTVL.

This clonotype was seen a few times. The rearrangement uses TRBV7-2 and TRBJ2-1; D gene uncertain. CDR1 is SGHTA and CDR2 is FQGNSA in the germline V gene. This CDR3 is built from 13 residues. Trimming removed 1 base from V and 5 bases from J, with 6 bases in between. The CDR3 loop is CASSLGRNNEQFF. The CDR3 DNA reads TGTGCCAGCAGCTTAGGCAGAAACAATGAGCAGTTCTTC.

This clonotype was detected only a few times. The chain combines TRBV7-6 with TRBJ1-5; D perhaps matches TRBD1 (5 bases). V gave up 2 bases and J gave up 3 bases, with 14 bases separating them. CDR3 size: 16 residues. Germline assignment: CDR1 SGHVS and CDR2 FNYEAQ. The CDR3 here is CASSLSAGQTNQPQHF. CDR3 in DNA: TGTGCCAGCAGCTTATCTGCAGGGCAGACCAATCAGCCCCAGCATTTT.

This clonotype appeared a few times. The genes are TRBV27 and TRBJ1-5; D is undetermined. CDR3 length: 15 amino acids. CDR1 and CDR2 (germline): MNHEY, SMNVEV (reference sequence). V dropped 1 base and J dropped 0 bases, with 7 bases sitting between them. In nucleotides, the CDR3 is TGTGCCAGCAGTTTATACCCGTATAGCAATCAGCCCCAGCATTTT. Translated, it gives CASSLYPYSNQPQHF.

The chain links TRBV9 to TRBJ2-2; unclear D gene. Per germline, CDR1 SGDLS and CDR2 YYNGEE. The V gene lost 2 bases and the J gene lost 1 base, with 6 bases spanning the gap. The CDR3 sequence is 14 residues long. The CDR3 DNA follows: TGTGCCAGCAGCGTCCCCGGGAACACCGGGGAGCTGTTTTTT. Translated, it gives CASSVPGNTGELFF.